The rows below give T cell receptor beta chains drawn from one sample of a study of T cells in Graves' hyperthyroidism and ophthalmopathy. TCRdb re-analysed the multiplex PCR reads in MiXCR, keeping a single row per CDR3 protein. The sample lists 480,000 or so distinct CDR3 sequences; 46% were seen once. Sequenced sample: peripheral blood or thyroid tissue (not recorded which). Receptors were obtained from an adult woman with Graves' disease, either hyperthyroidism or ophthalmopathy (not recorded which). CDR3s include the opening cysteine and the closing phenylalanine or tryptophan. The D gene is left open where the match is weak. Part of the rows lack a size; the others show once, few, many or a class for expanded clones.

j_gene | d_gene | abundance | v_gene | CDR3aa | CDR3nt
TRBJ1-5 | TRBD1 | . | TRBV5-1 | CASSSTGGQETQHF | TGCGCCAGCAGCTCGACAGGGGGCCAAGAGACCCAGCATTTT
TRBJ1-5 | . | few | TRBV19 | CASSIKTFGGNQPQHF | TGTGCCAGTAGTATTAAGACTTTCGGTGGCAATCAGCCCCAGCATTTT
TRBJ1-2 | . | few | TRBV7-9 | CASSVSSDSGYTF | TGTGCCAGCAGCGTGTCGAGCGACTCTGGCTACACCTTC
TRBJ1-1 | . | . | TRBV7-3 | CASSSEGVEQAFF | TGTGCCAGCAGCTCTGAGGGGGTGGAACAAGCTTTCTTT
TRBJ2-5 | TRBD1 | . | TRBV7-8 | CASSIGQAYEQGLETQYF | TGTGCCAGCAGCATCGGACAGGCGTACGAGCAGGGGTTGGAGACCCAGTACTTC
TRBJ2-2 | TRBD2 | . | TRBV19 | CASSTHSGTDTGELFF | TGTGCCAGTAGTACCCATAGCGGGACGGACACCGGGGAGCTGTTTTTT
TRBJ1-2 | . | . | TRBV7-8 | CASSLDWTVMGYTF | TGTGCCAGCAGCTTAGACTGGACCGTCATGGGCTACACCTTC
TRBJ2-7 | TRBD1 | . | TRBV5-1 | CASSADRVSYEQYF | TGCGCCAGCAGCGCCGACAGGGTCTCCTACGAGCAGTACTTC
TRBJ1-5 | . | few | TRBV10-3 | CAISESEIQPQHF | TGTGCCATCAGTGAGTCTGAAATTCAGCCCCAGCATTTT
TRBJ2-3 | TRBD2 | . | TRBV7-2 | CASSTGTRGRTDTQYF | TGTGCCAGCAGCACCGGGACTAGGGGTCGCACAGATACGCAGTATTTT
TRBJ1-2 | . | many | TRBV14 | CASSQAGSGLYGYTF | TGTGCCAGCAGCCAAGCGGGATCCGGCCTCTATGGCTACACCTTC
TRBJ1-2 | TRBD1 | . | TRBV9 | CASSETGGVYGYTF | TGTGCCAGCAGCGAAACAGGGGGCGTCTATGGCTACACCTTC
TRBJ2-5 | . | few | TRBV11-2 | CASSFFSQETQYF | TGTGCCAGCAGCTTTTTCTCCCAAGAGACCCAGTACTTC
TRBJ2-2 | . | . | TRBV29-1 | CSVWGAGELFF | TGCAGCGTGTGGGGTGCGGGGGAGCTGTTTTTT
TRBJ2-2 | TRBD1 | many | TRBV9 | CASSVGQGATGELFF | TGTGCCAGCAGCGTAGGACAGGGGGCGACCGGGGAGCTGTTTTTT
TRBJ1-2 | . | many | TRBV19 | CASSWDWEYYGYTF | TGTGCCAGTAGCTGGGACTGGGAGTATTATGGCTACACCTTC
TRBJ1-2 | TRBD1 | . | TRBV10-3 | CAISGGTDVYYGYTF | TGTGCCATCAGTGGAGGGACAGACGTCTACTATGGCTACACCTTC
TRBJ1-2 | . | . | TRBV10-3 | CAARRNYGYTF | TGTGCCGCCAGACGTAACTATGGCTACACCTTC
TRBJ2-5 | . | . | TRBV15 | CATRSYLEEQETQYF | TGTGCCACCAGATCTTATTTAGAAGAACAAGAGACCCAGTACTTC
TRBJ2-7 | TRBD2 | many | TRBV7-8 | CASSFTLRLAGPYEQYF | TGTGCCAGCAGCTTCACCCTCAGACTAGCGGGGCCCTACGAGCAGTACTTC
TRBJ2-1 | . | . | TRBV24-1 | CATSDSSTVREEQFF | TGTGCCACCAGTGATTCTTCGACCGTCCGGGAGGAGCAGTTCTTC